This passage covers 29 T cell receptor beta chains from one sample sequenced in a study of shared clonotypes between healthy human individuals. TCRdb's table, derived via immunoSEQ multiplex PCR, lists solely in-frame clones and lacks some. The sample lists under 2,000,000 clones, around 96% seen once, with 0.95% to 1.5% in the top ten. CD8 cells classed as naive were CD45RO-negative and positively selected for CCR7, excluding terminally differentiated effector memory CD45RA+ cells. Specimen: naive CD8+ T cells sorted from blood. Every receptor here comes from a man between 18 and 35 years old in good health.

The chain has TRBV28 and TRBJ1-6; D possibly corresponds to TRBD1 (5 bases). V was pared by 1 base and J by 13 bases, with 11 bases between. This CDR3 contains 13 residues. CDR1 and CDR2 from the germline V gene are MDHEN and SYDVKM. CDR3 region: CASSLSPEGPLHF. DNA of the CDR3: TGTGCCAGCAGTTTATCTCCGGAGGGGCCCCTCCACTTT. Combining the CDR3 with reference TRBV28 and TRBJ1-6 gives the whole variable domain DVKVTQSSRYLVKRTGEKVFLECVQDMDHENMFWYRQDPGLGLRLIYFSYDVKMKEKGDIPEGYSVSREKKERFSLILESASTNQTSMYLCASSLSPEGPLHFGNGTRLTVT.

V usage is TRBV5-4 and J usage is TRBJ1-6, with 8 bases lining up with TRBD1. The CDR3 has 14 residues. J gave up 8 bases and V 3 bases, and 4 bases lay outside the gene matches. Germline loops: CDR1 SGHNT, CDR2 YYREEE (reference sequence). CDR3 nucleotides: TGTGCCAGCAGCTATCTGACAGGGGATTCACCCCTCCACTTT. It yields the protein CASSYLTGDSPLHF.

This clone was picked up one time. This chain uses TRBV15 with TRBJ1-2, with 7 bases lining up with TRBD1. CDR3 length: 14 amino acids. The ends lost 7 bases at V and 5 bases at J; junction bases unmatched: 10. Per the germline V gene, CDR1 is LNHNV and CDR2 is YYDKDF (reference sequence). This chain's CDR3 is CATKKTGDFYGYTF. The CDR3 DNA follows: TGTGCCACCAAAAAAACAGGGGATTTTTATGGCTACACCTTC.

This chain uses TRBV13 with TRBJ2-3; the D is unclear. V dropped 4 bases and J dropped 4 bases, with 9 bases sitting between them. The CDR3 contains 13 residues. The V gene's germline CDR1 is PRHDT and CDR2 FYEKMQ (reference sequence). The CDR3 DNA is TGTGCCAGCAGCTCGAAAGGCGCAGATACGCAGTATTTT. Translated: CASSSKGADTQYF. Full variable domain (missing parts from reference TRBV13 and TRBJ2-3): AAGVIQSPRHLIKEKRETATLKCYPIPRHDTVYWYQQGPGQDPQFLISFYEKMQSDKGSIPDRFSAQQFSDYHSELNMSSLELGDSALYFCASSSKGADTQYFGPGTRLTVL.

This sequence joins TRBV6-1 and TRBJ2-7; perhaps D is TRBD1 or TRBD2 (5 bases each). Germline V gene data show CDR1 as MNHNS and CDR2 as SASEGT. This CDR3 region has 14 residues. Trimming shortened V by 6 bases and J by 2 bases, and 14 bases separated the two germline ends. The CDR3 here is CASSEMGVPYEQYF. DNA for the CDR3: TGTGCCAGCAGCGAAATGGGGGTTCCCTACGAGCAGTACTTC.

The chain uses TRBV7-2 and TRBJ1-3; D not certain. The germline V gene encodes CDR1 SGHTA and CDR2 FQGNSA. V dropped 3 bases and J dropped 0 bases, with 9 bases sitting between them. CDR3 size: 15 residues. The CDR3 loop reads CASSFFPSSGNTIYF. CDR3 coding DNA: TGTGCCAGCAGCTTTTTTCCGAGCTCTGGAAACACCATATATTTT.

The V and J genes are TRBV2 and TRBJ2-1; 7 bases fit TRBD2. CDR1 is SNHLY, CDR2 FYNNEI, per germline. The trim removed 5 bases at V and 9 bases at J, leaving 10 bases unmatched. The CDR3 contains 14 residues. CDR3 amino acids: CASSSLSGAAEQFF. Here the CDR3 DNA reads TGTGCCAGCAGTTCACTAAGCGGGGCGGCTGAGCAGTTCTTC. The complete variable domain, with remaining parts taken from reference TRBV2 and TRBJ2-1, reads EPEVTQTPSHQVTQMGQEVILRCVPISNHLYFYWYRQILGQKVEFLVSFYNNEISEKSEIFDDQFSVERPDGSNFTLKIRSTKLEDSAMYFCASSSLSGAAEQFFGPGTRLTVL.

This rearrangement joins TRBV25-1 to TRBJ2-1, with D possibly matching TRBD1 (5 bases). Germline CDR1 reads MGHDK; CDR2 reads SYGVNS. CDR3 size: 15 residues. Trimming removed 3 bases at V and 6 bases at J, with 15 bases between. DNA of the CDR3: TGTGCCAGCAGTGATTCGGCCAGGGCGGTCAATGAGCAGTTCTTC. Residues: CASSDSARAVNEQFF.

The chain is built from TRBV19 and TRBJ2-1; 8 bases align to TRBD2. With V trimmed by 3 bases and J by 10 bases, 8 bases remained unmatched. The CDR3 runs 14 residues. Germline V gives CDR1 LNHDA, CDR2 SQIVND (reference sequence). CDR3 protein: CASSIPSSGTEQFF. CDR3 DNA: TGTGCCAGTAGTATCCCCAGTAGCGGGACGGAGCAGTTCTTC.

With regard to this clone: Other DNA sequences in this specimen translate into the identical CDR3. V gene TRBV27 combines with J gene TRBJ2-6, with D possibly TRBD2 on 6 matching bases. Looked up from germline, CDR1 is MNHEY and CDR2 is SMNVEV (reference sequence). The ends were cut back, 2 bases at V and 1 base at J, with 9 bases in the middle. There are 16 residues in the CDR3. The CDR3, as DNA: TGTGCCAGCAGTTTAGGGGGAGGTTCTGGGGCCAACGTCCTGACTTTC. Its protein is CASSLGGGSGANVLTF.

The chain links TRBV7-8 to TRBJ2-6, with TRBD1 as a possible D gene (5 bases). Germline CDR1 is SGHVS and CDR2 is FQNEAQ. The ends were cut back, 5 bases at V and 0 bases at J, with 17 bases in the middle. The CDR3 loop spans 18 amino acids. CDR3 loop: CASSIPQGSSSGANVLTF. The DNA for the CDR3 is TGTGCCAGCAGCATTCCCCAGGGTAGTAGCTCTGGGGCCAACGTCCTGACTTTC.

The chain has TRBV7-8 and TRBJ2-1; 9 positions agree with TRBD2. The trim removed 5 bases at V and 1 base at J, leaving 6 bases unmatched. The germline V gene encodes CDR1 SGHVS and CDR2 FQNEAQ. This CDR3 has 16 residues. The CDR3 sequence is CASSPLAGESYNEQFF. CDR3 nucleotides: TGTGCCAGCAGCCCCTTAGCGGGGGAATCCTACAATGAGCAGTTCTTC.

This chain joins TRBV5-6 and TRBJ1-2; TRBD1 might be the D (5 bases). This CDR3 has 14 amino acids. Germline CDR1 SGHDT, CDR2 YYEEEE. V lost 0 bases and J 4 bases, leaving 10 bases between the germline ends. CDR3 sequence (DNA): TGTGCCAGCAGCTTGGAACAGGCCTCCTATGGCTACACCTTC. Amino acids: CASSLEQASYGYTF.

The CDR3 coding sequence is TGTGCCAGTAGTATCGGGGTGGGCCAAGAGACCCAGTACTTC. Protein sequence: CASSIGVGQETQYF. The chain carries TRBV19 and TRBJ2-5; maybe TRBD2 (5 bases). This CDR3 comprises 14 residues. Germline CDR1 and CDR2: LNHDA and SQIVND (reference sequence). Trimming took 3 bases from V and 1 from J, leaving 9 bases between them.

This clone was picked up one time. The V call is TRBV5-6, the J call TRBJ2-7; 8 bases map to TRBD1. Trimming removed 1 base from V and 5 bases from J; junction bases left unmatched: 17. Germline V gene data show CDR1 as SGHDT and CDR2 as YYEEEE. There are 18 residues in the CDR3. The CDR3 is CASSLLLWDRTFRNEQYF. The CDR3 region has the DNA TGTGCCAGCAGCTTGCTTCTTTGGGACAGGACATTTAGGAACGAGCAGTACTTC. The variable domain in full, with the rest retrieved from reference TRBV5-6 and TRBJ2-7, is DAGVTQSPTHLIKTRGQQVTLRCSPKSGHDTVSWYQQALGQGPQFIFQYYEEEERQRGNFPDRFSGHQFPNYSSELNVNALLLGDSALYLCASSLLLWDRTFRNEQYFGPGTRLTVT.

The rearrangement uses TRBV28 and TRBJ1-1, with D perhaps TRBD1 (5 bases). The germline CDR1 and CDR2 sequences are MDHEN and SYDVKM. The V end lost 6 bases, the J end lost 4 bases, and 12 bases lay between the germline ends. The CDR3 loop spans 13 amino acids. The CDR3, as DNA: TGTGCCAGCAGCCCCGCGGGGGTCACTGAAGCTTTCTTT. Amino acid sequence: CASSPAGVTEAFF. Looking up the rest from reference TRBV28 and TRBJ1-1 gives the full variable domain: DVKVTQSSRYLVKRTGEKVFLECVQDMDHENMFWYRQDPGLGLRLIYFSYDVKMKEKGDIPEGYSVSREKKERFSLILESASTNQTSMYLCASSPAGVTEAFFGQGTRLTVV.

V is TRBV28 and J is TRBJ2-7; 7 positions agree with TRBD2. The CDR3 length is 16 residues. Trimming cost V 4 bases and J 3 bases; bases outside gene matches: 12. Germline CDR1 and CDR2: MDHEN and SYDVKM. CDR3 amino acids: CASSSSPREGYYEQYF. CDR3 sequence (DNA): TGTGCCAGCAGTTCGAGCCCCAGGGAGGGGTACTACGAGCAGTACTTC.

CDR3 amino acids: CASSYRGGHEQFF. CDR3 nucleotides: TGTGCCAGCAGTTACCGCGGGGGGCATGAGCAGTTCTTC. The chain has TRBV6-5 and TRBJ2-1, with 8 bases aligning to TRBD2. The CDR3 is 13 residues long. Germline V CDR1 and CDR2: MNHEY, SVGAGI. Trimming at V came to 2 bases and at J to 8 bases, leaving 2 bases not matched to a gene.

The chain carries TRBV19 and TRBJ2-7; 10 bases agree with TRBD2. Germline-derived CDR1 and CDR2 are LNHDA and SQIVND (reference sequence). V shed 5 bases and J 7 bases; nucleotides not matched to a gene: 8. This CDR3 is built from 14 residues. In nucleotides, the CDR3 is TGTGCCAGTAGTTGGGAGCCACTAGCGGGGGAGCAGTACTTC. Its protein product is CASSWEPLAGEQYF.

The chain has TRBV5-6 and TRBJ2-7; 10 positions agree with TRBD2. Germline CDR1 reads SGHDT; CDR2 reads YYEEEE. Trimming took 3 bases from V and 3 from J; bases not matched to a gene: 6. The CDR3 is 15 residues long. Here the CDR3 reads CASSYLAGEVYEQYF. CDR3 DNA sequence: TGTGCCAGCAGCTATCTAGCGGGAGAGGTCTACGAGCAGTACTTC. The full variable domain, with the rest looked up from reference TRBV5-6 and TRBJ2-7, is DAGVTQSPTHLIKTRGQQVTLRCSPKSGHDTVSWYQQALGQGPQFIFQYYEEEERQRGNFPDRFSGHQFPNYSSELNVNALLLGDSALYLCASSYLAGEVYEQYFGPGTRLTVT.

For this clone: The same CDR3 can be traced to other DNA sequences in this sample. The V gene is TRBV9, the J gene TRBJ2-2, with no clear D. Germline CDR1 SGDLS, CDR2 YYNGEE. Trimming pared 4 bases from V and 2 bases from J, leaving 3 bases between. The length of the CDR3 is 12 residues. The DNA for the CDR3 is TGTGCCAGCAGCACCAACACCGGGGAGCTGTTTTTT. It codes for CASSTNTGELFF.

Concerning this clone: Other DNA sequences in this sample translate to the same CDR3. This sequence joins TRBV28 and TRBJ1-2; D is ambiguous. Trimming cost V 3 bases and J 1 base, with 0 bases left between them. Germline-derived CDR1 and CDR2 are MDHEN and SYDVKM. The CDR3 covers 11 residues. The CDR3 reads CASSFNYGYTF. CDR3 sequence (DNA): TGTGCCAGCAGTTTTAACTATGGCTACACCTTC.

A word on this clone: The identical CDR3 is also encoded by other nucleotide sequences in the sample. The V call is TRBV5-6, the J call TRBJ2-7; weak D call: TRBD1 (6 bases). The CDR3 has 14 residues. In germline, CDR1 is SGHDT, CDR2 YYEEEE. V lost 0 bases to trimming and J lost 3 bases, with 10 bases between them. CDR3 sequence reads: CASSLGGGGYEQYF. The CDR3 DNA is TGTGCCAGCAGCTTGGGAGGGGGTGGCTACGAGCAGTACTTC.

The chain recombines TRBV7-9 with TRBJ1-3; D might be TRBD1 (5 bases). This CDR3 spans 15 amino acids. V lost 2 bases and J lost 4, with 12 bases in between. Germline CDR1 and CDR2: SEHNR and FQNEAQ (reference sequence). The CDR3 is CASSLLGGSGNTIYF. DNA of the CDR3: TGTGCCAGCAGCTTACTCGGGGGGTCAGGAAACACCATATATTTT.

The CDR3 sequence: CASSLSQGSGQPQHF. The CDR3 nucleotides are TGTGCCAGCAGCTTAAGTCAGGGATCGGGTCAGCCCCAGCATTTT. The chain carries TRBV11-2 and TRBJ1-5, with D tentatively TRBD1 (5 bases). This CDR3 spans 15 amino acids. The germline CDR1 and CDR2 sequences are SGHAT and FQNNGV. The V end was cut by 2 bases, the J end by 6 bases, with 14 bases between. Using reference TRBV11-2 and TRBJ1-5 for the parts outside the CDR3, the full variable domain is EAGVAQSPRYKIIEKRQSVAFWCNPISGHATLYWYQQILGQGPKLLIQFQNNGVVDDSQLPKDRFSAERLKGVDSTLKIQPAKLEDSAVYLCASSLSQGSGQPQHFGDGTRLSIL.

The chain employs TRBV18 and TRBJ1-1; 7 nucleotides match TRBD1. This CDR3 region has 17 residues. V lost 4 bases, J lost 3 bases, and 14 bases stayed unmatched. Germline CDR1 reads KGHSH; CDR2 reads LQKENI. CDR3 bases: TGTGCCAGCTCACGAGGGGGCGTCGGATCAGGGGACACTGAAGCTTTCTTT. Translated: CASSRGGVGSGDTEAFF. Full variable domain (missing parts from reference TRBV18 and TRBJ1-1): NAGVMQNPRHLVRRRGQEARLRCSPMKGHSHVYWYRQLPEEGLKFMVYLQKENIIDESGMPKERFSAEFPKEGPSILRIQQVVRGDSAAYFCASSRGGVGSGDTEAFFGQGTRLTVV.

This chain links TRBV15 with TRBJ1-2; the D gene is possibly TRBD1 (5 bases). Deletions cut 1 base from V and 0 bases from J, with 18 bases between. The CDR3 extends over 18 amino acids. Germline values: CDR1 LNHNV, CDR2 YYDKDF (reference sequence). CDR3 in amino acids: CATSRAGRDGVSNYGYTF. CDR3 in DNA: TGTGCCACCAGCAGAGCTGGACGGGACGGAGTTTCTAACTATGGCTACACCTTC.

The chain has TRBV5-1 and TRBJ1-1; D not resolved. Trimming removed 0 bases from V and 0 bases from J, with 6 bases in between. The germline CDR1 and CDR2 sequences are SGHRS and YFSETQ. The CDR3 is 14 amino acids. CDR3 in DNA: TGCGCCAGCAGCTTGGCCCAAATGAACACTGAAGCTTTCTTT. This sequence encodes CASSLAQMNTEAFF.

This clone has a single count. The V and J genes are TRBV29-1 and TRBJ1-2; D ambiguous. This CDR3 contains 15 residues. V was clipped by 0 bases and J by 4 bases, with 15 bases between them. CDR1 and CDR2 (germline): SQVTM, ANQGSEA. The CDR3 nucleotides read TGCAGCGTTGAAGATCTTTCTCTGGCAACCTATGGCTACACCTTC. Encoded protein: CSVEDLSLATYGYTF.